The clone carrying this T cell receptor (beta chain) has a count of ten or more. Antigen specificity is unknown. The V gene lost 0 bases and the J gene lost 3 bases, with 8 bases spanning the gap. Germline CDR1 and CDR2: SQVTM and ANQGSEA. The CDR3 contains 14 residues. These data originate in a study of T-cell memory formation after mild COVID-19. Whole-study findings and limits: The main location of contracting CD4+ clones was CM and EM, and that of contracting CD8+ clones was EMRA. The appearance of some responding clones in pre-infection memory suggested that cross-reactive memory joined.

TCRdb itself ran the 5' RACE reads through MiXCR, one entry per CDR3 protein. Counted here are 400,000 to 550,000 distinct CDR3 sequences, roughly 23% occurring once; the ten biggest clones make up around 13%. Input material: PBMCs or a T cell subset sorted from them (not recorded which). This sequence joins TRBV29-1 and TRBJ2-2; no clear D. This TCR was sampled from an adult woman who had mild COVID-19 (a few samples of this study predate the infection). Cell type and time point are not known. The CDR3 loop reads CSVEDLVYTGELFF. CDR3 DNA sequence: TGCAGCGTTGAAGATCTGGTTTACACCGGGGAGCTGTTTTTT.